This note documents a single TCR beta chain sequence. This entry comes from a study of T cells after yellow fever vaccination. V was clipped by 8 bases and J by 4 bases, with 11 bases between them. CDR3 length: 13 amino acids. Germline lookup yields CDR1 LNHNV and CDR2 YYDKDF (reference sequence). TCRdb re-called the 5' RACE reads with MiXCR, one entry per CDR3 protein. The sample lists roughly 180,000 distinct CDR3 sequences; roughly 6.4% were seen once. The sample in question was CD4+ T cells sorted from PBMCs, obtained on the day of the first yellow fever vaccination. The source is a man aged 18 to 30 who received the YFV17D yellow fever vaccine. The chain has TRBV15 and TRBJ1-4; TRBD1 might be the D (5 bases). The CDR3 reads CATGASFNEKLFF. The CDR3 DNA is TGTGCCACCGGGGCCAGTTTTAATGAAAAACTGTTTTTT. Full variable domain (rest looked up from reference TRBV15 and TRBJ1-4): DAMVIQNPRYQVTQFGKPVTLSCSQTLNHNVMYWYQQKSSQAPKLLFHYYDKDFNNEADTPDNFQSRRPNTSFCFLDIRSPGLGDTAMYLCATGASFNEKLFFGSGTQLSVL.